Following are 22 T cell receptor beta chains from one sample sequenced in a study of post-analysis software for immune sequencing data. General observations from the study: Higher frequency in patients than in controls was seen for about 5 TRBV segments, with TRBV5-6, TRBV5-1 and TRBV20-1 among them.

These receptors' antigens are unknown. cDNA libraries of TCR beta carried unique molecular identifiers. MiXCR, run by TCRdb on the PCR reads, gives a single entry per CDR3 protein. This sample has about 770,000 distinct CDR3 sequences; just over 45% occur once, and the top ten carry roughly 5%. The source material was blood. The receptors come from a girl aged 10-17 years with multiple sclerosis.

The chain is built from TRBV20-1 and TRBJ2-5, with TRBD2 identical over 14 bases. CDR1 DFQATT and CDR2 SNEGSKA come from the germline V gene (reference sequence). The CDR3 runs 14 residues. J lost 3 bases, V lost 4 bases, and 1 base had no gene match. CDR3 in amino acids: CSAMGLAGEETQYF. The CDR3 DNA follows: TGCAGTGCTATGGGACTAGCGGGAGAAGAGACCCAGTACTTC.

Notes on this clonotype: A much larger clone is a single base away; this may be a read error. The rearrangement links TRBV7-8 to TRBJ2-1; 7 bases fit TRBD2. CDR1 and CDR2 from the germline V gene are SGHVS and FQNEAQ. The CDR3 length is 19 residues. CDR3 bases: TGTGCCGGCAGCTTAGCTCGTTTCTCTGGGGCGGGGGTGGAGGATGAGCAGTTCTTC. Its protein product is CAGSLARFSGAGVEDEQFF. Supplemented by reference TRBV7-8 and TRBJ2-1, the full variable domain reads GAGVSQSPRYKVAKRGQDVALRCDPISGHVSLFWYQQALGQGPEFLTYFQNEAQLDKSGLPSDRFFAERPEGSVSTLKIQRTQQEDSAVYLCAGSLARFSGAGVEDEQFFGPGTRLTVL.

This clonotype was recorded many times. The chain links TRBV20-1 to TRBJ2-3, with TRBD2 as a possible D gene (6 bases). The V end was cut by 6 bases, the J end by 2 bases, with 21 bases between. CDR1 is DFQATT and CDR2 is SNEGSKA in the germline V gene (reference sequence). The CDR3 has 16 amino acids. The CDR3 spells CSALEGTPDITDTQYF. In DNA, the CDR3 is TGCAGTGCCTTGGAAGGGACTCCAGATATCACAGATACGCAGTATTTT.

J is TRBJ1-6 and V is TRBV28; TRBD1 aligns across 8 bases. There are 15 residues in the CDR3. J gave up 7 bases and V 6 bases, and 8 bases lay outside the gene matches. CDR1 is MDHEN and CDR2 is SYDVKM in the germline V gene. The CDR3 region is CASSPRTGTNSPLHF. CDR3 nucleotides: TGTGCCAGCAGCCCGAGGACAGGGACAAATTCACCCCTCCACTTT.

The CDR3 DNA sequence: TGTGCCAGCAGTGCAACAGGGTATGAGCAGTTCTTC. This codes for CASSATGYEQFF. This sequence joins TRBV25-1 and TRBJ2-1; D possibly corresponds to TRBD1 (6 bases). Per the germline V gene, CDR1 is MGHDK and CDR2 is SYGVNS. V was pared by 4 bases and J by 8 bases, with 9 bases between. The CDR3 contains 12 residues.

The gene calls are TRBV28 and TRBJ1-2; D not resolved. Germline V gene lookup returns CDR1 MDHEN and CDR2 SYDVKM. This CDR3 region has 12 residues. Trimming stripped 6 bases from V and 6 bases from J, with 11 bases between. DNA for the CDR3: TGTGCCAGCAGAGATAGGGAGGATGGCTACACCTTC. It is translated as CASRDREDGYTF.

V usage is TRBV7-9 and J usage is TRBJ2-5; D ambiguous. There are 12 residues in the CDR3. The germline V and J ends were trimmed by 6 bases and 2 bases, with 7 bases remaining between them. Germline V gene lookup returns CDR1 SEHNR and CDR2 FQNEAQ (reference sequence). This CDR3 is CASREGQETQYF. In nucleotides, the CDR3 is TGTGCCAGCAGAGAAGGTCAAGAGACCCAGTACTTC. The whole variable domain, remainder taken from reference TRBV7-9 and TRBJ2-5, is DTGVSQNPRHKITKRGQNVTFRCDPISEHNRLYWYRQTLGQGPEFLTYFQNEAQLEKSRLLSDRFSAERPKGSFSTLEIQRTEQGDSAMYLCASREGQETQYFGPGTRLLVL.

The chain couples TRBV24-1 to TRBJ2-4, with a tentative D call TRBD1 (6 bases). This CDR3 is built from 17 residues. V shed 5 bases and J shed 0 bases, with 16 bases lying between them. Germline assignment: CDR1 KGHDR and CDR2 SFDVKD. CDR3 DNA: TGTGCCACCAGTGCTAATTCGGACAGCATAGCCAAAAACATTCAGTACTTC. This sequence encodes CATSANSDSIAKNIQYF.

This rearrangement joins TRBV6-2 or TRBV6-3 to TRBJ2-7, with 10 nucleotides matching TRBD2. The CDR3 is 16 amino acids. V was clipped by 7 bases and J by 2 bases; unmatched bases: 11. In germline, CDR1 is MNHEY, CDR2 SVGEGT. The DNA of the CDR3 is TGTGCCAGCAATCCTATAGCGGGAGGCCCCACCTACGAGCAGTACTTC. Its translation is CASNPIAGGPTYEQYF.

This clonotype was picked up a small number of times. J is TRBJ2-5 and V is TRBV6-2 or TRBV6-3, with D possibly being TRBD2 (5 bases). The CDR3 runs to 14 residues. Germline V gives CDR1 MNHEY, CDR2 SVGEGT. V was trimmed by 7 bases and J by 1 base, leaving 13 bases between them. This CDR3 reads CASTYHGVQETQYF. The CDR3 bases are TGTGCCAGCACCTATCACGGGGTCCAAGAGACCCAGTACTTC.

In its sample, this clonotype was seen a few times. V and J are TRBV5-6 and TRBJ2-1; TRBD2 matches 14 bases. CDR3 length equals 16 residues. Germline values: CDR1 SGHDT, CDR2 YYEEEE. V shed 4 bases and J 8 bases; nucleotides not matched to a gene: 8. CDR3 in DNA: TGTGCCAGCAGCCCCGGGACTAGCGGGAGTCCCGATGAGCAGTTCTTC. Its protein product is CASSPGTSGSPDEQFF. The variable domain in full, with the rest retrieved from reference TRBV5-6 and TRBJ2-1, is DAGVTQSPTHLIKTRGQQVTLRCSPKSGHDTVSWYQQALGQGPQFIFQYYEEEERQRGNFPDRFSGHQFPNYSSELNVNALLLGDSALYLCASSPGTSGSPDEQFFGPGTRLTVL.

This clonotype occurred a few times. The rearrangement uses TRBV7-9 and TRBJ2-5; 7 bases line up with TRBD1. V lost 5 bases and J lost 5; bases outside the gene matches: 8. The CDR3 extends over 14 amino acids. Germline V lookup: CDR1 SEHNR, CDR2 FQNEAQ (reference sequence). CDR3 sequence: CASSAGVTGETQYF. The CDR3 DNA follows: TGTGCCAGCAGCGCAGGGGTGACAGGGGAGACCCAGTACTTC.

The gene calls are TRBV27 and TRBJ2-2; D tentatively fits TRBD1 or TRBD2 (6 bases each). This CDR3 is 15 amino acids long. The V end lost 8 bases, the J end lost 1 base, and 14 bases lay between the germline ends. Germline values: CDR1 MNHEY, CDR2 SMNVEV (reference sequence). The chain's CDR3 is CASLGGSGNTGELFF. The CDR3 DNA sequence: TGTGCCAGCCTAGGGGGTAGCGGGAACACCGGGGAGCTGTTTTTT.

The rearrangement links TRBV28 to TRBJ2-7; no definite D call. V lost 6 bases to trimming and J lost 4 bases, with 13 bases between them. This CDR3 contains 13 residues. CDR1 is MDHEN, CDR2 SYDVKM, per germline. CDR3 region: CASSLVAPYEQYF. CDR3 coding DNA: TGTGCCAGCAGCTTAGTGGCCCCATACGAGCAGTACTTC. Full variable domain (outside the CDR3, taken from reference TRBV28 and TRBJ2-7): DVKVTQSSRYLVKRTGEKVFLECVQDMDHENMFWYRQDPGLGLRLIYFSYDVKMKEKGDIPEGYSVSREKKERFSLILESASTNQTSMYLCASSLVAPYEQYFGPGTRLTVT.

This clonotype was found a few times. This chain connects TRBV5-5 to TRBJ2-7; 7 bases map to TRBD1. Germline CDR1 and CDR2: SGHKS and YYEKEE (reference sequence). V lost 0 bases to trimming and J lost 0 bases; unmatched junction nucleotides: 3. The CDR3 loop spans 15 amino acids. In nucleotides, the CDR3 is TGTGCCAGCAGCTTGGTGGGGGACAGCTCCTACGAGCAGTACTTC. Its protein product is CASSLVGDSSYEQYF. Filled out from reference TRBV5-5 and TRBJ2-7, the complete variable domain reads DAGVTQSPTHLIKTRGQQVTLRCSPISGHKSVSWYQQVLGQGPQFIFQYYEKEERGRGNFPDRFSARQFPNYSSELNVNALLLGDSALYLCASSLVGDSSYEQYFGPGTRLTVT.

This clonotype was seen more than once but under ten times. The chain combines TRBV29-1 with TRBJ1-1; D unclear. CDR3 size: 12 residues. Germline V gives CDR1 SQVTM, CDR2 ANQGSEA. V was shortened by 5 bases and J by 3 bases, with 10 bases between the two germline ends. CDR3 in amino acids: CSVRRAHTEAFF. CDR3 coding DNA: TGCAGCGTTAGGCGAGCCCACACTGAAGCTTTCTTT.

This clonotype occurred once. This chain uses TRBV10-3 with TRBJ2-2; 10 bases are shared with TRBD2. V shed 4 bases and J 6 bases; nucleotides not matched to a gene: 17. The CDR3 has 19 amino acids. CDR1 is ENHRY, CDR2 SYGVKD, per germline. The DNA for the CDR3 is TGTGCCATCAGTGGAAGAGTGCCAAGACTAGCGGGCGCGGCCGGGGAGCTGTTTTTT. This encodes CAISGRVPRLAGAAGELFF.

V is TRBV30 and J is TRBJ2-1, with D perhaps matching TRBD1 or TRBD2 (5 bases each). The CDR3 is 14 amino acids. Trimming took off 1 base at V and 9 bases at J, with 16 bases between the two ends. Germline CDR1 reads GTSNPN; CDR2 reads SVGIG (reference sequence). The CDR3 reads CAWSEGPRASEQFF. The CDR3 DNA follows: TGTGCCTGGAGTGAGGGACCCCGGGCGTCTGAGCAGTTCTTC. Based on the CDR3 plus reference TRBV30 and TRBJ2-1, the full variable domain is SQTIHQWPATLVQPVGSPLSLECTVEGTSNPNLYWYRQAAGRGLQLLFYSVGIGQISSEVPQNLSASRPQDRQFILSSKKLLLSDSGFYLCAWSEGPRASEQFFGPGTRLTVL.

The CDR3 sequence is CASSSPGSNEQFF. CDR3 DNA: TGCGCCAGCAGCTCCCCGGGCTCAAATGAGCAGTTCTTC. J is TRBJ2-1 and V is TRBV5-1, with D uncertain. V was trimmed by 3 bases and J by 7 bases, leaving 11 bases between them. The germline V gene encodes CDR1 SGHRS and CDR2 YFSETQ. The CDR3 contains 13 residues.

This clonotype turned up a few times. J is TRBJ2-7 and V is TRBV12-3 or TRBV12-4; TRBD1 agrees at 8 bases. V lost 8 bases and J lost 6; bases outside the gene matches: 15. The CDR3 has 15 amino acids. The CDR3: CASAYRDRPNGEQYF. CDR3 DNA sequence: TGTGCCAGCGCCTACAGGGACAGGCCTAACGGCGAGCAGTACTTC.

DNA for the CDR3: TGCAGTGCCAAAAGGCTGGCTCTGAACACTGAAGCTTTCTTT. It yields the protein CSAKRLALNTEAFF. The V call is TRBV20-1, the J call TRBJ1-1; D gene uncertain. In germline, CDR1 is DFQATT, CDR2 SNEGSKA (reference sequence). V lost 6 bases, J lost 0 bases, and 14 bases lay in between. This CDR3 comprises 14 residues.

J is TRBJ2-7 and V is TRBV6-2 or TRBV6-3; unclear D gene. Germline V gene data show CDR1 as MNHEY and CDR2 as SVGEGT. There are 15 residues in the CDR3. V was pared by 4 bases and J by 2 bases, with 15 bases between. The CDR3 region has the DNA TGTGCCAGCAGTTCCCTGCGAGCACCGACCTACGAGCAGTACTTC. Amino acid sequence: CASSSLRAPTYEQYF.